The present T cell receptor (beta chain) was sequenced within a study of T cell repertoires in cytomegalovirus infection. The study's findings and limits: Cumulative public TCR beta family frequency identified carriers of CMV plus the relevant HLA.

This clonotype came up many times. Its antigen remains unknown. One entry per CDR3 protein results from TCRdb running MiXCR on the reads. The sample has approximately 180,000 distinct CDR3 sequences; approximately 9.7% are singletons. Trimming left V 1 base short and J 8 bases short, with 17 bases between. Per germline, CDR1 SGHTA and CDR2 FQGNSA. This CDR3 is 15 amino acids long. The chain has TRBV7-2 and TRBJ1-2; D unresolved. This clonotype was obtained from a human donor in good health (CMV status not recorded). Some clones in this sample may be carry-over from other donors' samples. Sequenced input: PBMCs. CDR3 sequence reads: CASSLGGGRDGGYTF. For the CDR3, the DNA is TGTGCCAGCAGCTTAGGGGGAGGGAGGGATGGAGGCTACACCTTC.